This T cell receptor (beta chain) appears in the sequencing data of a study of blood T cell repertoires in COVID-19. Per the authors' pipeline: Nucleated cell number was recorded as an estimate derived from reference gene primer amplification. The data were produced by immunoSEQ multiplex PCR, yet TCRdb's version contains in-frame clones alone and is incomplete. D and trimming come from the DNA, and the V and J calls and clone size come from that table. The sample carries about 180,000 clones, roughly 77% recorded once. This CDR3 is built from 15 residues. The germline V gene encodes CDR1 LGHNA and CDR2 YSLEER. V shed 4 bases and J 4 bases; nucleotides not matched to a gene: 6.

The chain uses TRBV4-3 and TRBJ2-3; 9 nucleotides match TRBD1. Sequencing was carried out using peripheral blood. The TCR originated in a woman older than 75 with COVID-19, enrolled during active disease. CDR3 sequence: CASSPGTGLSDTQYF. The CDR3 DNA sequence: TGCGCCAGCAGCCCTGGGACAGGGCTTTCAGATACGCAGTATTTT.